These T cell receptor beta chains were read from a single sample in a study of blood T cell repertoires in COVID-19. Profiling relied on immunoSEQ multiplex PCR, and the TCRdb table lists in-frame clones only, not all of them. The sample gives 150,000 to 200,000 clones, 87% of which show up once; just under 2.5% is in the top ten. The sample comprised peripheral blood. Receptors originate from a man aged 35-49 years with active or convalescent COVID-19. CDR3s include the opening cysteine and the closing phenylalanine or tryptophan. The D gene is left open where the match is weak. Some rows mark clone size as missing; the rest say once, few, many or name a class of expanded clone.

CDR3 protein: CATSDRPGQGPDTQYF
CDR3 DNA: TGTGCCACCAGTGATCGCCCGGGACAGGGGCCTGATACGCAGTATTTT
V gene: TRBV24-1
CDR3 length: 16
J gene: TRBJ2-3
D gene: TRBD1
clone size: -

CDR3 protein: CASSIAEGSNYGYTF
CDR3 DNA: TGTGCCAGTAGTATAGCGGAGGGATCGAACTATGGCTACACCTTC
V gene: TRBV19
CDR3 length: 15
J gene: TRBJ1-2
D gene: -
clone size: -

CDR3 protein: CAWSVRGTGSGNTIYF
CDR3 DNA: TGTGCCTGGAGTGTAAGGGGAACAGGGTCAGGAAACACCATATATTTT
V gene: TRBV30
CDR3 length: 16
J gene: TRBJ1-3
D gene: -
clone size: -

CDR3 protein: CASSEKPGTGSSHEQYF
CDR3 DNA: TGTGCCAGCAGTGAGAAACCCGGGACAGGGAGTAGCCACGAGCAGTACTTC
V gene: TRBV6-1
CDR3 length: 17
J gene: TRBJ2-7
D gene: TRBD1
clone size: -

CDR3 protein: CASSTLPGQSTYEQYF
CDR3 DNA: TGCGCCAGCAGCACCCTCCCGGGACAGTCCACCTACGAGCAGTACTTC
V gene: TRBV5-1
CDR3 length: 16
J gene: TRBJ2-7
D gene: TRBD1
clone size: -

CDR3 protein: CASSQTPGTRGQPQHF
CDR3 DNA: TGCGCCAGCAGCCAAACCCCGGGAACTAGAGGGCAGCCCCAGCATTTT
V gene: TRBV4-1
CDR3 length: 16
J gene: TRBJ1-5
D gene: -
clone size: -

CDR3 protein: CASSRDNSPLHF
CDR3 DNA: TGTGCCAGCAGCAGGGATAATTCACCCCTCCACTTT
V gene: TRBV12-3/TRBV12-4
CDR3 length: 12
J gene: TRBJ1-6
D gene: -
clone size: -

CDR3 protein: CASSPKGLYEQYF
CDR3 DNA: TGCGCCAGCAGCCCCAAGGGACTCTACGAGCAGTACTTC
V gene: TRBV4-1
CDR3 length: 13
J gene: TRBJ2-7
D gene: -
clone size: -

CDR3 protein: CASSLSYNEKLFF
CDR3 DNA: TGTGCCAGCAGCCTAAGTTATAATGAAAAACTGTTTTTT
V gene: TRBV6-6
CDR3 length: 13
J gene: TRBJ1-4
D gene: -
clone size: once

CDR3 protein: CAWRSERHGYTF
CDR3 DNA: TGTGCCTGGAGGTCAGAGCGGCATGGCTACACCTTC
V gene: TRBV30
CDR3 length: 12
J gene: TRBJ1-2
D gene: -
clone size: -

CDR3 protein: CASSLGQGGSSYGYTF
CDR3 DNA: TGTGCCAGCAGCCTGGGGCAGGGGGGTTCGAGCTATGGCTACACCTTC
V gene: TRBV9
CDR3 length: 16
J gene: TRBJ1-2
D gene: TRBD1
clone size: -

CDR3 protein: CASSPGLDQPQHF
CDR3 DNA: TGTGCCAGCAGCCCAGGATTGGATCAGCCCCAGCATTTT
V gene: TRBV5-4
CDR3 length: 13
J gene: TRBJ1-5
D gene: -
clone size: once

CDR3 protein: CASSAANTGELFF
CDR3 DNA: TGTGCCAGCAGTGCAGCGAACACCGGGGAGCTGTTTTTT
V gene: TRBV2
CDR3 length: 13
J gene: TRBJ2-2
D gene: -
clone size: -

CDR3 protein: CASSQEIVGTANEQFF
CDR3 DNA: TGCGCCAGCAGCCAAGAAATTGTCGGGACAGCCAATGAGCAGTTCTTC
V gene: TRBV4-1
CDR3 length: 16
J gene: TRBJ2-1
D gene: TRBD1
clone size: -

CDR3 protein: CATSRGEGGSPLHF
CDR3 DNA: TGTGCCACCAGCAGAGGAGAGGGTGGGTCACCCCTCCACTTT
V gene: TRBV15
CDR3 length: 14
J gene: TRBJ1-6
D gene: -
clone size: -

CDR3 protein: CASTPTAYNSPLHF
CDR3 DNA: TGTGCCAGCACCCCGACAGCGTATAATTCACCCCTCCACTTT
V gene: TRBV6-5
CDR3 length: 14
J gene: TRBJ1-6
D gene: -
clone size: -

CDR3 protein: CAWSVGFGGTGGAGYTEAFF
CDR3 DNA: TGTGCCTGGAGTGTCGGGTTTGGGGGGACAGGGGGCGCAGGGTACACTGAAGCTTTCTTT
V gene: TRBV30
CDR3 length: 20
J gene: TRBJ1-1
D gene: TRBD1
clone size: -

CDR3 protein: CASSLGRVSGYTF
CDR3 DNA: TGTGCCAGCAGCTTAGGCAGGGTCAGTGGCTACACCTTC
V gene: TRBV11-2
CDR3 length: 13
J gene: TRBJ1-2
D gene: -
clone size: -

CDR3 protein: CASSSTGAGANVLTF
CDR3 DNA: TGTGCCAGCTCATCGACAGGGGCTGGGGCCAACGTCCTGACTTTC
V gene: TRBV18
CDR3 length: 15
J gene: TRBJ2-6
D gene: TRBD1
clone size: -

CDR3 protein: CAILSTKPSRETQYF
CDR3 DNA: TGTGCCATTCTTTCGACAAAACCATCGCGAGAGACCCAGTACTTC
V gene: TRBV10-3
CDR3 length: 15
J gene: TRBJ2-5
D gene: -
clone size: -

CDR3 protein: CAWSGLLVGTDTQYF
CDR3 DNA: TGTGCCTGGAGTGGCTTACTGGTGGGCACAGATACGCAGTATTTT
V gene: TRBV30
CDR3 length: 15
J gene: TRBJ2-3
D gene: -
clone size: -

CDR3 protein: CASSLDPTALRYTF
CDR3 DNA: TGTGCCAGCAGCTTAGACCCGACAGCCTTACGCTACACCTTC
V gene: TRBV7-9
CDR3 length: 14
J gene: TRBJ1-2
D gene: -
clone size: once

CDR3 protein: CASSPGTGGFLRDQPQHF
CDR3 DNA: TGTGCCAGCTCACCCGGGACAGGTGGTTTTCTTAGGGATCAGCCCCAGCATTTT
V gene: TRBV18
CDR3 length: 18
J gene: TRBJ1-5
D gene: TRBD1
clone size: -

CDR3 protein: CASSSDLTGVGQPQHF
CDR3 DNA: TGTGCCAGCAGCTCCGACCTCACAGGGGTCGGTCAGCCCCAGCATTTT
V gene: TRBV11-1
CDR3 length: 16
J gene: TRBJ1-5
D gene: TRBD1
clone size: -

CDR3 protein: CACPTGSYGYTF
CDR3 DNA: TGTGCCTGCCCGACTGGATCTTATGGCTACACCTTC
V gene: TRBV7-9
CDR3 length: 12
J gene: TRBJ1-2
D gene: -
clone size: -

CDR3 protein: CASSGTGGYTF
CDR3 DNA: TGTGCCAGCAGTGGGACAGGTGGCTACACCTTC
V gene: TRBV12-3/TRBV12-4
CDR3 length: 11
J gene: TRBJ1-2
D gene: TRBD1
clone size: -

CDR3 protein: CAWTTGGSQPQHF
CDR3 DNA: TGTGCCTGGACCACAGGGGGGAGTCAGCCCCAGCATTTT
V gene: TRBV30
CDR3 length: 13
J gene: TRBJ1-5
D gene: TRBD1
clone size: -

CDR3 protein: CASSPTGGTEAFF
CDR3 DNA: TGTGCCAGTAGTCCCACAGGGGGCACTGAAGCTTTCTTT
V gene: TRBV19
CDR3 length: 13
J gene: TRBJ1-1
D gene: TRBD1
clone size: -

CDR3 protein: CASSESGGLYNEQFF
CDR3 DNA: TGTGCCAGCAGTGAATCCGGGGGGCTCTACAATGAGCAGTTCTTC
V gene: TRBV2
CDR3 length: 15
J gene: TRBJ2-1
D gene: -
clone size: -

CDR3 protein: CASSRLSSTGELFF
CDR3 DNA: TGTGCCAGCAGCCGACTGAGCTCCACCGGGGAGCTGTTTTTT
V gene: TRBV5-5
CDR3 length: 14
J gene: TRBJ2-2
D gene: -
clone size: once

CDR3 protein: CASSQGWGVTGYNEQFF
CDR3 DNA: TGTGCCAGCAGCCAGGGATGGGGGGTCACTGGATACAATGAGCAGTTCTTC
V gene: TRBV4-2
CDR3 length: 17
J gene: TRBJ2-1
D gene: -
clone size: once

CDR3 protein: CASRKRGELTGELFF
CDR3 DNA: TGCGCCAGCAGAAAGCGGGGGGAGCTCACCGGGGAGCTGTTTTTT
V gene: TRBV5-1
CDR3 length: 15
J gene: TRBJ2-2
D gene: TRBD2
clone size: -

CDR3 protein: CASSYRPTANTEAFF
CDR3 DNA: TGTGCCAGCAGTTACCGACCGACAGCGAACACTGAAGCTTTCTTT
V gene: TRBV6-5
CDR3 length: 15
J gene: TRBJ1-1
D gene: -
clone size: -

CDR3 protein: CASSQDRLAGVHEQYF
CDR3 DNA: TGTGCCAGCAGCCAAGATCGACTAGCGGGGGTGCACGAGCAGTACTTC
V gene: TRBV3-1/TRBV3-2
CDR3 length: 16
J gene: TRBJ2-7
D gene: TRBD2
clone size: -

CDR3 protein: CASSDTSSGNTIYF
CDR3 DNA: TGCGCCAGCAGCGACACATCGTCTGGAAACACCATATATTTT
V gene: TRBV5-1
CDR3 length: 14
J gene: TRBJ1-3
D gene: -
clone size: -

CDR3 protein: CASSQDGLAGGRQETQYF
CDR3 DNA: TGCGCCAGCAGCCAAGATGGTTTAGCGGGGGGCAGGCAAGAGACCCAGTACTTC
V gene: TRBV4-1
CDR3 length: 18
J gene: TRBJ2-5
D gene: TRBD2
clone size: -

CDR3 protein: CASREAGALYGYTF
CDR3 DNA: TGTGCCAGTAGGGAAGCAGGGGCCCTCTATGGCTACACCTTC
V gene: TRBV19
CDR3 length: 14
J gene: TRBJ1-2
D gene: -
clone size: -

CDR3 protein: CASSYSAANEKLFF
CDR3 DNA: TGTGCCAGCAGTTACTCGGCGGCTAATGAAAAACTGTTTTTT
V gene: TRBV6-5
CDR3 length: 14
J gene: TRBJ1-4
D gene: -
clone size: -

CDR3 protein: CASSQESLAQGRDYGYTF
CDR3 DNA: TGTGCCAGCAGCCAAGAATCCCTCGCACAGGGTCGGGACTATGGCTACACCTTC
V gene: TRBV3-1/TRBV3-2
CDR3 length: 18
J gene: TRBJ1-2
D gene: -
clone size: -

CDR3 protein: CASSFGTGVPDSPLHF
CDR3 DNA: TGTGCCAGCAGCTTTGGGACAGGGGTCCCTGATTCACCCCTCCACTTT
V gene: TRBV5-4
CDR3 length: 16
J gene: TRBJ1-6
D gene: TRBD1
clone size: once

CDR3 protein: CASSLVGVAGGRYEQYF
CDR3 DNA: TGTGCCAGCAGCTTAGTAGGGGTAGCGGGGGGGCGCTACGAGCAGTACTTC
V gene: TRBV11-2
CDR3 length: 17
J gene: TRBJ2-7
D gene: TRBD2
clone size: -

CDR3 protein: CASSQAQGYEKLFF
CDR3 DNA: TGTGCCAGCAGCCAGGCGCAGGGTTATGAAAAACTGTTTTTT
V gene: TRBV3-1/TRBV3-2
CDR3 length: 14
J gene: TRBJ1-4
D gene: -
clone size: -

CDR3 protein: CASSYRTGMGSPLHF
CDR3 DNA: TGTGCCAGCAGTTACAGGACAGGAATGGGTTCACCCCTCCACTTT
V gene: TRBV6-5
CDR3 length: 15
J gene: TRBJ1-6
D gene: TRBD1
clone size: -

CDR3 protein: CASRQGTGELFF
CDR3 DNA: TGTGCCAGCCGACAGGGGACCGGGGAGCTGTTTTTT
V gene: TRBV11-2
CDR3 length: 12
J gene: TRBJ2-2
D gene: TRBD1
clone size: -

CDR3 protein: CSVASGTGKGNEQFF
CDR3 DNA: TGCAGCGTCGCGTCCGGGACAGGGAAGGGGAATGAGCAGTTCTTC
V gene: TRBV29-1
CDR3 length: 15
J gene: TRBJ2-1
D gene: TRBD1
clone size: few

CDR3 protein: CASSEPGYRGNEQYF
CDR3 DNA: TGTGCCAGCAGTGAACCTGGGTACAGGGGAAACGAGCAGTACTTC
V gene: TRBV25-1
CDR3 length: 15
J gene: TRBJ2-7
D gene: TRBD1
clone size: few

CDR3 protein: CASSQEPAGRSGANVLTF
CDR3 DNA: TGTGCCAGCAGCCAAGAACCAGCGGGGCGCTCTGGGGCCAACGTCCTGACTTTC
V gene: TRBV4-2
CDR3 length: 18
J gene: TRBJ2-6
D gene: TRBD2
clone size: -

CDR3 protein: CASSTFQGWRGRMKDTF
CDR3 DNA: TGTGCCAGCAGCACGTTTCAGGGGTGGCGCGGGAGGATGAAGGACACCTTC
V gene: TRBV21-1
CDR3 length: 17
J gene: TRBJ1-2
D gene: -
clone size: once

CDR3 protein: CASSLTLGPGERIF
CDR3 DNA: TGTGCCAGCAGCTTAACGTTAGGCCCTGGAGAAAGGATCTTC
V gene: TRBV7-3
CDR3 length: 14
J gene: TRBJ2-1
D gene: -
clone size: -

CDR3 protein: CAWSRWGGTDTQYF
CDR3 DNA: TGTGCCTGGAGCAGGTGGGGGGGAACAGATACGCAGTATTTT
V gene: TRBV30
CDR3 length: 14
J gene: TRBJ2-3
D gene: TRBD2
clone size: -

CDR3 protein: CAISESGGSTEAFF
CDR3 DNA: TGTGCCATCAGTGAGTCGGGGGGTAGCACTGAAGCTTTCTTT
V gene: TRBV10-3
CDR3 length: 14
J gene: TRBJ1-1
D gene: -
clone size: -